The 18 T cell receptor beta chains listed next were all sequenced from one sample in a study of blood T cell repertoires in COVID-19. Profiled with immunoSEQ multiplex PCR; TCRdb holds only in-frame clones, not every one. Of approximately 220,000 clones in the sample, 80% to 90% were seen once. What was sequenced was peripheral blood. The source of these receptors is a woman in her forties with active or convalescent COVID-19.

The rearrangement links TRBV7-3 to TRBJ1-2; 9 nucleotides line up with TRBD1. Germline V lookup: CDR1 SGHTA, CDR2 FQGTGA. CDR3 length: 13 residues. The V and J ends lost 5 bases and 8 bases, in that order; junction bases with no gene match: 6. In nucleotides, the CDR3 is TGTGCCAGCAGCCCGGGACAGGGTTCCGGCTACACCTTC. It is translated as CASSPGQGSGYTF.

V usage is TRBV29-1 and J usage is TRBJ2-3; 12 bases are a match to TRBD2. The length of the CDR3 is 17 residues. V lost 0 bases and J lost 2; bases outside the gene matches: 6. The germline V gene encodes CDR1 SQVTM and CDR2 ANQGSEA. The CDR3 region is CSVEERGTSGYTDTQYF. The CDR3 DNA reads TGCAGCGTTGAAGAACGTGGGACTAGCGGGTACACAGATACGCAGTATTTT.

Worth noting for this clone: At one of its ends the junction is not consistent with the germline gene, which may arise from a read error. This sequence joins TRBV7-7 and TRBJ2-3, with 9 bases fitting TRBD2. The germline CDR1 and CDR2 sequences are SSHAT and FNYEAQ (reference sequence). The CDR3 runs to 16 residues. The CDR3 bases are TGTGCTAGCAGCGCTCAGTTTGCGGGAGGGAGGGATACGCAGTATTTT. Translating gives CASSAQFAGGRDTQYF. Full variable domain (rest looked up from reference TRBV7-7 and TRBJ2-3): GAGVSQSPRYKVTKRGQDVTLRCDPISSHATLYWYQQALGQGPEFLTYFNYEAQPDKSGLPSDRFSAERPEGSISTLTIQRTEQRDSAMYRCASSAQFAGGRDTQYFGPGTRLTVL.

This sequence joins TRBV29-1 and TRBJ2-3; maybe TRBD2 (5 bases). CDR1 and CDR2 (germline): SQVTM, ANQGSEA. Trimming took 4 bases from V and 0 from J, leaving 8 bases between them. The CDR3 spans 13 residues. This chain's CDR3 is CSVAGISTDTQYF. The CDR3 nucleotides read TGCAGCGTTGCGGGGATAAGCACAGATACGCAGTATTTT.

In this sample, this clone turned up a few times. V is TRBV21-1 and J is TRBJ1-2; the D call TRBD1 from the table was never checked on the DNA. TRBV21-1 is noted as a pseudogene. This CDR3 has 15 residues. DNA of the CDR3: TGTGCCAGCAGCCCATACAGGGGGCCTAACTATGGCTACACCTTC. It specifies CASSPYRGPNYGYTF.

The rearrangement joins TRBV9 to TRBJ1-2; D uncertain. From germline, CDR1 is SGDLS and CDR2 YYNGEE. V was clipped by 1 base and J by 4 bases, with 17 bases between them. The CDR3 is made up of 16 amino acids. The CDR3 sequence: CASSVLAGDPFYGYTF. CDR3 sequence (DNA): TGTGCCAGCAGCGTACTGGCGGGCGATCCTTTCTATGGCTACACCTTC. Supplemented by reference TRBV9 and TRBJ1-2, the full variable domain reads DSGVTQTPKHLITATGQRVTLRCSPRSGDLSVYWYQQSLDQGLQFLIQYYNGEERAKGNILERFSAQQFPDLHSELNLSSLELGDSALYFCASSVLAGDPFYGYTFGSGTRLTVV.

The genes are TRBV3-1 (or the pseudogene TRBV3-2) and TRBJ1-3; the match to TRBD1 covers 9 bases. The V gene end was trimmed by 0 bases and the J gene end by 1 base; junction bases not matched to a gene: 4. Germline CDR1 is LGHDT and CDR2 is YNNKEL (reference sequence). The length of the CDR3 is 17 residues. The CDR3 sequence is CASSQELGTGSGNTIYF. As DNA, the CDR3 is TGTGCCAGCAGCCAAGAGCTTGGGACAGGGTCTGGAAACACCATATATTTT.

The sample holds one count of this clone. V and J are TRBV10-3 and TRBJ1-2, with TRBD1 matching 9 bases. CDR3 length: 15 amino acids. The V gene's germline CDR1 is ENHRY and CDR2 SYGVKD. Trimming took 2 bases from V and 4 from J; bases not matched to a gene: 5. The CDR3 reads CAISEGDRDSYGYTF. The CDR3 region has the DNA TGTGCCATCAGTGAGGGGGACAGGGATTCCTATGGCTACACCTTC.

The rearrangement uses TRBV9 and TRBJ1-2; no definite D call. This CDR3 region has 14 residues. Germline CDR1 and CDR2: SGDLS and YYNGEE. V lost 0 bases to trimming and J lost 4 bases, with 10 bases between them. CDR3 DNA sequence: TGTGCCAGCAGCGTAGAAAGTTGGAGCTATGGCTACACCTTC. As protein: CASSVESWSYGYTF. Full variable domain (missing parts from reference TRBV9 and TRBJ1-2): DSGVTQTPKHLITATGQRVTLRCSPRSGDLSVYWYQQSLDQGLQFLIQYYNGEERAKGNILERFSAQQFPDLHSELNLSSLELGDSALYFCASSVESWSYGYTFGSGTRLTVV.

This chain connects TRBV10-3 to TRBJ2-2; TRBD2 aligns across 10 bases. With 6 bases clipped from V and 3 bases from J, the junction kept 7 bases outside the gene matches. Germline CDR1 and CDR2: ENHRY and SYGVKD. This CDR3 is built from 16 residues. Written as DNA, the CDR3 is TGTGCCATCAGCCCAGCGGGGGGGCCGGACACCGGGGAGCTGTTTTTT. Translated, it gives CAISPAGGPDTGELFF.

The sample holds one count of this clone. The chain is built from TRBV7-8 and TRBJ2-5; TRBD2 might be the D (7 bases). V lost 2 bases, J lost 7 bases, and 17 bases lay in between. The CDR3 has 15 amino acids. Germline loops: CDR1 SGHVS, CDR2 FQNEAQ. The CDR3 loop reads CASSLSPSGGGTQYF. CDR3 DNA sequence: TGTGCCAGCAGCTTATCCCCTAGCGGAGGGGGGACCCAGTACTTC.

The gene calls are TRBV27 and TRBJ1-2; D gene uncertain. CDR1 and CDR2 from the germline V gene are MNHEY and SMNVEV (reference sequence). The CDR3 loop spans 15 amino acids. V lost 4 bases and J lost 5, with 17 bases in between. The chain's CDR3 is CASSYYSRDFYGYTF. CDR3 in DNA: TGTGCCAGCAGTTATTACTCTAGAGATTTTTATGGCTACACCTTC.

The rearrangement joins TRBV7-9 to TRBJ1-1, with 9 bases matching TRBD1. Germline lookup yields CDR1 SEHNR and CDR2 FQNEAQ (reference sequence). The V segment lost 5 bases and the J segment 5 bases; nucleotides outside the gene matches: 12. The CDR3 is 16 amino acids. This CDR3 is CASSRQQGAGWTEAFF. The DNA of the CDR3 is TGTGCCAGCAGCCGTCAACAGGGGGCTGGATGGACTGAAGCTTTCTTT.

J is TRBJ2-1 and V is TRBV5-4; D is ambiguous. Trimming stripped 0 bases from V and 0 bases from J, with 7 bases between. The CDR3 length is 15 residues. Germline lookup yields CDR1 SGHNT and CDR2 YYREEE (reference sequence). CDR3 in amino acids: CASSLDPSSYNEQFF. As DNA, the CDR3 is TGTGCCAGCAGCTTGGACCCGAGCTCCTACAATGAGCAGTTCTTC. Full variable domain (outside the CDR3, taken from reference TRBV5-4 and TRBJ2-1): ETGVTQSPTHLIKTRGQQVTLRCSSQSGHNTVSWYQQALGQGPQFIFQYYREEENGRGNFPPRFSGLQFPNYSSELNVNALELDDSALYLCASSLDPSSYNEQFFGPGTRLTVL.

The chain uses TRBV6-5 and TRBJ2-1; D unclear. This CDR3 is 14 amino acids long. V lost 4 bases, J lost 4 bases, and 11 bases lay in between. Germline lookup yields CDR1 MNHEY and CDR2 SVGAGI. In DNA, the CDR3 is TGTGCCAGCAGTTTACGAGTCCCTTACAATGAGCAGTTCTTC. Its translation is CASSLRVPYNEQFF.

This rearrangement joins TRBV6-1 to TRBJ1-6; 10 positions match TRBD1. Losses at the gene ends were 3 bases for V and 3 bases for J; bases not matched to a gene: 5. Looked up from germline, CDR1 is MNHNS and CDR2 is SASEGT. This CDR3 is 17 amino acids long. This CDR3 is CASSDPGQGFYNSPLHF. The CDR3 DNA is TGTGCCAGCAGTGACCCGGGACAGGGGTTCTATAATTCACCCCTCCACTTT.

J is TRBJ1-2 and V is TRBV6-6; perhaps TRBD1 as D (5 bases). The CDR3 loop spans 14 amino acids. The germline CDR1 and CDR2 sequences are MNHNY and SVGAGI (reference sequence). Trimming took off 7 bases at V and 4 bases at J, with 16 bases between the two ends. The CDR3 DNA is TGTGCCAGCACATTGCGGGGGGTAGGCTATGGCTACACCTTC. It encodes CASTLRGVGYGYTF.

The DNA for the CDR3 is TGTGCCAGCAGTGAAAGGACAGGGGGCGACCAGTACTTC. As protein: CASSERTGGDQYF. The chain uses TRBV2 and TRBJ2-5, with 11 nucleotides matching TRBD1. V dropped 2 bases and J dropped 10; count of bases not matched to a gene: 3. Germline V gives CDR1 SNHLY, CDR2 FYNNEI. The CDR3 has 13 amino acids.